This T cell receptor beta chain was identified in a study of T cell clonality in common variable immunodeficiency (dated by TCRdb to 2015 to 2017). This clone showed up many times. What antigen it recognizes has not been identified. The CDR3 end falls 3 residues outside the read, so it is completed with the germline J gene. Results the study describes overall, beyond this receptor: Fewer TCRbeta clones were shared among CVID subjects than among healthy controls (p < 0.0001). Differences among patients in the CVID cohort limited the correlations between repertoire features and clinical complications. CVID TCRbeta sequences reportedly showed fewer deletions and N-nucleotide insertions and lacked highly modified clones with 13 or more V deletions. TCRbeta clonality was higher in CVID subjects than in healthy controls (t-test p = 0.018), and the increase was most characteristic of about a third of subjects. Although equal DNA input was used, an average of about 80,000 unique sequences per sample was obtained for controls, compared with about 30,000 for CVID samples. It was noted by the authors that sequencing of the repertoires of T cell subpopulations would be needed to clarify the cause of the increased clonality in CVID.

Most of the CVID patients and most of the healthy controls were of Caucasian heritage. Heparinized peripheral whole blood samples of about 5 to 9 ml were collected from each donor. Genomic DNA from adults with common variable immune deficiency (CVID) and from healthy adult controls was the source for sequencing TCRbeta CDR3 repertoires. The control group comprised around 22 healthy adult volunteers, roughly twelve female and about 10 male, aged roughly 23 to 70 years with a mean age of approximately 30. To isolate peripheral blood mononuclear cells, diluted blood was subjected to density centrifugation over Hypaque 1077 or Ficoll-Paque. Genomic DNA was obtained from unsorted mononuclear cells through either Qiagen column purification or a centrifugation-based method. Trimming costs V 4 bases and J 0 bases, and their ends lie 6 bases apart. Per the germline V gene (reference sequence), LNHDA is the CDR1 and SQIVND is the CDR2. The CDR3 holds 13 amino acids from the cysteine to the phenylalanine. Of the CDR3's DNA, 30 bases were read; they are in frame from base 1.

Equivalent amounts of genomic DNA from CVID and control samples were used as sequencing input. For every sample, a 60 bp segment covering the rearranged TCRbeta CDR3 region was amplified and then sequenced. The immunoSEQ assay, a bias-corrected multiplex PCR combined with high-throughput sequencing, was used to amplify TCRbeta. The authors' pipeline ran thus. Every unique nucleotide sequence was considered a clone and was annotated with V, D and J genes, copy number and frequency. Sequences were labeled productive if in frame, and non-productive if out of frame or containing stop codons. Clonality was calculated from Shannon's entropy as previously described. Mean CDR3 Kyte-Doolittle hydropathy was derived from the predicted amino acid sequences of productive clones. Using the R hclust function, scaled V gene usage was clustered hierarchically with Manhattan distance and complete linkage. Sharing of clones by CDR3 amino acid sequence was evaluated through resampling of 12 repertoires per group over 100 rounds. The repertoires were searched for 55 to 75 published EBV-specific and 245 published CMV-specific TCRbeta sequences. Analysis left out a couple of CVID samples that produced under 10,000 sequences, so some 45 CVID repertoires remained. TCRdb obtained this table from immuneACCESS and retained in-frame rearrangements with V and J assigned. These tables miss some clones; where compared with another copy, unresolved V genes account for less than half of the shortfall, and the remainder is unexplained. The V and J calls and clone size were taken over from that table, and D and trimming were inferred from the DNA. With tens of thousands of clones recorded, this sample contains no clone counted only once. Around 3.3% of the sample is in the top ten clones.

Sequencing used peripheral blood mononuclear cells. The V gene is TRBV19 and the J gene is TRBJ1-1; a weak D assignment points to TRBD1 (5 bases agree). The TCR was taken from a person aged 18 to 75 in good health. The sequenced part of the CDR3 DNA is TGTGCCAGTAGTAGACAGTTGAACACTGAA. Its product reads: CASSRQLNTE. The CDR3 in full is CASSRQLNTEAFF. When the CDR3 is completed using the reference TRBV19 and TRBJ1-1 genes on either side, the full variable domain is DGGITQSPKYLFRKEGQNVTLSCEQNLNHDAMYWYRQDPGQGLRLIYYSQIVNDFQKGDIAEGYSVSREKKESFPLTVTSAQKNPTAFYLCASSRQLNTEAFFGQGTRLTVV.